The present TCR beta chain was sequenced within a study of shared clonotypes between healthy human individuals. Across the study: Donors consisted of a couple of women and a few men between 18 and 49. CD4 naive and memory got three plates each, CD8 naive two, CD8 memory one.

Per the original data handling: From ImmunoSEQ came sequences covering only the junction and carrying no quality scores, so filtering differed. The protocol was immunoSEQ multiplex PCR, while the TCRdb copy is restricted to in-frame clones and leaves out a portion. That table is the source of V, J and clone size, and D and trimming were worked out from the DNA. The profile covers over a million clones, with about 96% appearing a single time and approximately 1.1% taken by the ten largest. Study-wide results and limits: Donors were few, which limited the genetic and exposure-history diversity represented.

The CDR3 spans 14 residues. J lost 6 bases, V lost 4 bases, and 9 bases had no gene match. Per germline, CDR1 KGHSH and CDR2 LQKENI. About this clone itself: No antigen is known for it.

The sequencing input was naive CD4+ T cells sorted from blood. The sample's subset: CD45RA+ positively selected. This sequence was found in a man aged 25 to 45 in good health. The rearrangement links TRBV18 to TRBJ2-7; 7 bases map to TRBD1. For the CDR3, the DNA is TGTGCCAGCTCACTGGGACAGATCCTAGGCGAGCAGTACTTC. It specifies CASSLGQILGEQYF.